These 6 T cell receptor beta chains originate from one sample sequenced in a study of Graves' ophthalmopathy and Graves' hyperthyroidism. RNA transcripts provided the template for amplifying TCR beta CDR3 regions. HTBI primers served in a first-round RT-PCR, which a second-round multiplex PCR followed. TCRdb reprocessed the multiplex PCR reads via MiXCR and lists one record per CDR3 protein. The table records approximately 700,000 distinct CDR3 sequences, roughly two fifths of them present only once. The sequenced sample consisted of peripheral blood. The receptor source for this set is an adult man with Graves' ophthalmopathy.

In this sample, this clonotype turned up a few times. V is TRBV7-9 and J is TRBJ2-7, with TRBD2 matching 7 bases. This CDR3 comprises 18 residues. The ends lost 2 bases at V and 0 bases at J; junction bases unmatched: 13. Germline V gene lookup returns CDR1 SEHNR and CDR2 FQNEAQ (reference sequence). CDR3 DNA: TGTGCCAGCAGCTTAAGCAACCCCCCTAGCGGAAGCTCCTACGAGCAGTACTTC. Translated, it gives CASSLSNPPSGSSYEQYF.

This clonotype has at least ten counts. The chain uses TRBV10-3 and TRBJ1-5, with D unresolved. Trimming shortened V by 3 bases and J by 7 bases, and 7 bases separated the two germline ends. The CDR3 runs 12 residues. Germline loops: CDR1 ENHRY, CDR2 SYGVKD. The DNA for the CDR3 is TGTGCCATCAGTGAAGGAGGGCAGCCCCAGCATTTT. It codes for CAISEGGQPQHF.

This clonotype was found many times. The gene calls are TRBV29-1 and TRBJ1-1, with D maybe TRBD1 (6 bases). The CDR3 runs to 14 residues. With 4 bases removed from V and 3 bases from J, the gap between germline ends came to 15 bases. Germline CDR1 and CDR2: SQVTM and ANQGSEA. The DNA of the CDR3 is TGCAGCGTTGGTCAGGGGCTAGGCGACACTGAAGCTTTCTTT. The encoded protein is CSVGQGLGDTEAFF.

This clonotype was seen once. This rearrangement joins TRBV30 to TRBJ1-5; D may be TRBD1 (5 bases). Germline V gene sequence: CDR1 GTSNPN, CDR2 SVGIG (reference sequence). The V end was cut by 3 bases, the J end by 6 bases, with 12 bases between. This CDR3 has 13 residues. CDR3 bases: TGTGCCTGGAGCAGGATCGGGGGTCAGCCCCAGCATTTT. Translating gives CAWSRIGGQPQHF. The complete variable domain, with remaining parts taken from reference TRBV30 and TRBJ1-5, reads SQTIHQWPATLVQPVGSPLSLECTVEGTSNPNLYWYRQAAGRGLQLLFYSVGIGQISSEVPQNLSASRPQDRQFILSSKKLLLSDSGFYLCAWSRIGGQPQHFGDGTRLSIL.

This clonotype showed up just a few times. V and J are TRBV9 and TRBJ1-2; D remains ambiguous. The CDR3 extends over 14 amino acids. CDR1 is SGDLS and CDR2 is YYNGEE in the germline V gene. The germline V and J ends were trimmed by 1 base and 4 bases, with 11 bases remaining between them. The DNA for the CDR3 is TGTGCCAGCAGCGTACCGGGATCCATCTATGGCTACACCTTC. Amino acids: CASSVPGSIYGYTF.

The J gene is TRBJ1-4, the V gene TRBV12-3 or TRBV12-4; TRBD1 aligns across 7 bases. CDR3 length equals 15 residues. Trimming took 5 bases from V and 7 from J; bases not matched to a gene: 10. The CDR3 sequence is CASSPRQGEVEKLFF. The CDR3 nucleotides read TGTGCCAGCAGTCCGAGACAGGGAGAGGTTGAAAAACTGTTTTTT.